The table lists the clone carrying this T cell receptor (beta chain) with many counts. With V trimmed by 5 bases and J by 6 bases, 9 bases remained unmatched. The CDR3 is 16 residues long. The record originates from a study of early T cells in non-severe SARS-CoV-2 infection. Tagging with unique molecular identifiers was applied to individual cDNA molecules. TCRdb re-derived calls from the 5' RACE reads in MiXCR, one entry per CDR3 protein. The sample gives some 33,000 distinct CDR3 sequences, about 6% of which show up once; 10% to 15% is in the top ten. The chain is built from TRBV12-3 or TRBV12-4 and TRBJ2-1; 11 bases line up with TRBD2. This TCR came from an adult who was a healthcare worker with PCR-confirmed SARS-CoV-2 infection or an uninfected control (not recorded which). The sample was whole blood. The CDR3: CASSPRLAGNINEQFF. As DNA, the CDR3 is TGTGCCAGCAGTCCTCGACTAGCGGGAAATATCAATGAGCAGTTCTTC.